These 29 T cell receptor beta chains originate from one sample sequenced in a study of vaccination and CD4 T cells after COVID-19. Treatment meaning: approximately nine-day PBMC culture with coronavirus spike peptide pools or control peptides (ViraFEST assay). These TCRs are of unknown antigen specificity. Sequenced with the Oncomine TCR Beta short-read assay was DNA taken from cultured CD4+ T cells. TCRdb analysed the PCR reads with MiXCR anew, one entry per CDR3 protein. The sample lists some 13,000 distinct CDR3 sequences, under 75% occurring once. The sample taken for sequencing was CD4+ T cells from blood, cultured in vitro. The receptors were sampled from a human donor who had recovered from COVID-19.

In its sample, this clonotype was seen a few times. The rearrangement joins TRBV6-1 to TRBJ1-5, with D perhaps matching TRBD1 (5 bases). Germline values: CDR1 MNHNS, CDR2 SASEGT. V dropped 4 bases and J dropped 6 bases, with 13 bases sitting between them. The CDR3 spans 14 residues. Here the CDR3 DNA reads TGTGCCAGCAGTGTTGCCAGGGCGGGTCAGCCCCAGCATTTT. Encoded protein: CASSVARAGQPQHF.

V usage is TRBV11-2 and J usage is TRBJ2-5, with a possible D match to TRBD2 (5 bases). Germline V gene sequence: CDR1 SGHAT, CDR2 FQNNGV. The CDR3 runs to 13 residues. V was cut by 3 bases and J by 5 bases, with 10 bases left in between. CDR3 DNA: TGTGCCAGCAGCTTGAGGGCACCCGAGACCCAGTACTTC. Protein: CASSLRAPETQYF.

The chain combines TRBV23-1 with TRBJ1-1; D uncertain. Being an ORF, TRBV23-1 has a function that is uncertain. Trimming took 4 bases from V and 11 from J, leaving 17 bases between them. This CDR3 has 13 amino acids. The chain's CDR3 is CASSPYPGVRAFF. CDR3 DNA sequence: TGCGCCAGCAGTCCCTACCCCGGGGTACGGGCTTTCTTT.

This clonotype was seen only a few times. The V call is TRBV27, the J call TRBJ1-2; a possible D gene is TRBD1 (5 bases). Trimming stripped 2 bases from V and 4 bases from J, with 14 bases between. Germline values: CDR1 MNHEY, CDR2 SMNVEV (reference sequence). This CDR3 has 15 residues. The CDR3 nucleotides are TGTGCCAGCAGTTTAAGGGGACGGGGAGGCTATGGCTACACCTTC. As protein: CASSLRGRGGYGYTF.

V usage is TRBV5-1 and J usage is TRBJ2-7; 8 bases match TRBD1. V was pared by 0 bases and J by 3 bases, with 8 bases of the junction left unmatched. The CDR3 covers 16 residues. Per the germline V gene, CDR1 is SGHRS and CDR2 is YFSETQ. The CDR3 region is CASSLAGTGYYYEQYF. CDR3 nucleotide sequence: TGCGCCAGCAGCTTGGCCGGGACAGGATACTACTACGAGCAGTACTTC.

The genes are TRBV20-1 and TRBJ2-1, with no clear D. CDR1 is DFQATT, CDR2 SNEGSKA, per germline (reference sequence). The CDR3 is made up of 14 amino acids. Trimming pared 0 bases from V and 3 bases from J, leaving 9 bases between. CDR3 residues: CSAREVVGYNEQFF. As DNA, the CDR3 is TGCAGTGCTAGAGAGGTCGTGGGCTACAATGAGCAGTTCTTC.

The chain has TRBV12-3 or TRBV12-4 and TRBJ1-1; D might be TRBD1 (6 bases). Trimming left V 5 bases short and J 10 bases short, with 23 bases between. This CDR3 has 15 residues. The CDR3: CASSKQGAERVVAFF. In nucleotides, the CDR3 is TGTGCCAGCAGTAAACAGGGAGCCGAACGGGTCGTAGCTTTCTTT.

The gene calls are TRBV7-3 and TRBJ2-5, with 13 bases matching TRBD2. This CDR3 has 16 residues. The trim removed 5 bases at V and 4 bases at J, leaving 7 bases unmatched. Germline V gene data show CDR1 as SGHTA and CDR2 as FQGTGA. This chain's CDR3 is CASSTGLAGVGETQYF. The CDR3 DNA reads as TGTGCCAGCAGCACTGGACTAGCGGGAGTGGGAGAGACCCAGTACTTC.

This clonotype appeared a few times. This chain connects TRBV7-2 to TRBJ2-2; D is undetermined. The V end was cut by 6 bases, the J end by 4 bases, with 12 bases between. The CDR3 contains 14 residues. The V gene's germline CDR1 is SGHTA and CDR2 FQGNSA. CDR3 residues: CASRTGVFTGELFF. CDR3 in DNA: TGTGCCAGCAGGACCGGAGTTTTCACCGGGGAGCTGTTTTTT.

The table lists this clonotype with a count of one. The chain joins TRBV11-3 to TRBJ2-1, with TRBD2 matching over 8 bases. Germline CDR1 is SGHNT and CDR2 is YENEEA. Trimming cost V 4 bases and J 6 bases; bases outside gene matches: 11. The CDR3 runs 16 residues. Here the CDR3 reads CASSSRSGRGGNEQFF. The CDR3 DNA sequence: TGTGCCAGCAGCTCCCGAAGCGGGAGAGGCGGCAATGAGCAGTTCTTC.

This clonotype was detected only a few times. The CDR3, as DNA: TGTGCCAGCAGCCTCAGCGGTTTCTCCTACAATGAGCAGTTCTTC. Amino acid sequence: CASSLSGFSYNEQFF. This chain connects TRBV7-2 to TRBJ2-1, with D possibly matching TRBD2 (5 bases). This CDR3 has 15 amino acids. Germline V gene sequence: CDR1 SGHTA, CDR2 FQGNSA. V gave up 5 bases and J gave up 0 bases, with 11 bases separating them.

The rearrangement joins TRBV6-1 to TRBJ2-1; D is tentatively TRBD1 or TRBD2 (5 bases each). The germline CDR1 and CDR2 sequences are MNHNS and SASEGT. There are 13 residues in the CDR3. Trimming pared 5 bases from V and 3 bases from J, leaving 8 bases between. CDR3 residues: CASSPGGYNEQFF. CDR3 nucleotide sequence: TGTGCCAGCAGTCCTGGGGGCTACAATGAGCAGTTCTTC.

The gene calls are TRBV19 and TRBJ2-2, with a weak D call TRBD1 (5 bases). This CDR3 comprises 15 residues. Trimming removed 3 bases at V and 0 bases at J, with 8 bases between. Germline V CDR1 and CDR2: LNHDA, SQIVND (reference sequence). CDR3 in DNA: TGTGCCAGTAGTATCTCGACAGCGAACACCGGGGAGCTGTTTTTT. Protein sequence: CASSISTANTGELFF.

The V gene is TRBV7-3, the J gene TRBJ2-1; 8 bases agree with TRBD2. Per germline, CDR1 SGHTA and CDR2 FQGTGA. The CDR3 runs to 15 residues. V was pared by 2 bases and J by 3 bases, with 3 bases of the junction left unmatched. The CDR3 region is CASSLSSGGYNEQFF. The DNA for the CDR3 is TGTGCCAGCAGCTTATCAAGCGGGGGCTACAATGAGCAGTTCTTC.

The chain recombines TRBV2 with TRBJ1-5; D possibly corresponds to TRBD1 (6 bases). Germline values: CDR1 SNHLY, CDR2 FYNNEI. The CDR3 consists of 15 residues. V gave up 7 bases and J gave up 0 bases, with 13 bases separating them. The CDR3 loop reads CASKGGGHSNQPQHF. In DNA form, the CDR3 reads TGTGCCAGCAAAGGGGGGGGACATAGCAATCAGCCCCAGCATTTT.

The CDR3 DNA follows: TGCGCCAGCAGCTTGAATCGCAGGAACACTGAAGCTTTCTTT. This encodes CASSLNRRNTEAFF. The chain recombines TRBV5-1 with TRBJ1-1; unclear D gene. Trimming took 1 base from V and 1 from J, leaving 8 bases between them. The CDR3 contains 14 residues. The germline V gene encodes CDR1 SGHRS and CDR2 YFSETQ.

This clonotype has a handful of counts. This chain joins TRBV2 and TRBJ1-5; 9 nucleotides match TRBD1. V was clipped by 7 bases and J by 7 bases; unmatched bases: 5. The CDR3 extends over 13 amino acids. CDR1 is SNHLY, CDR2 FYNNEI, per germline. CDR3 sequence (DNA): TGTGCCAGCACCCGGACAGGGGCCCAGCCCCAGCATTTT. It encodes CASTRTGAQPQHF.

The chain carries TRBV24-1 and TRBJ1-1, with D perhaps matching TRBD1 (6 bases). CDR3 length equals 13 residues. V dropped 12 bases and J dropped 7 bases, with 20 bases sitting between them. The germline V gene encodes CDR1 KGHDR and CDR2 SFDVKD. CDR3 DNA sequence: TGTGCCTCCCCGGTGGGGGGGCGCAGTGAAGCTTTCTTT. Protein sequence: CASPVGGRSEAFF.

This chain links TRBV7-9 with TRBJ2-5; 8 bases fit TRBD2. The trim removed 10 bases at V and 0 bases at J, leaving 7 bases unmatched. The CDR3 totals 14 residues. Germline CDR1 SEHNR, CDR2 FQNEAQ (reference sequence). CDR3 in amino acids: CATRGAGDQETQYF. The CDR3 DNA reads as TGTGCCACGCGGGGAGCGGGGGACCAAGAGACCCAGTACTTC.

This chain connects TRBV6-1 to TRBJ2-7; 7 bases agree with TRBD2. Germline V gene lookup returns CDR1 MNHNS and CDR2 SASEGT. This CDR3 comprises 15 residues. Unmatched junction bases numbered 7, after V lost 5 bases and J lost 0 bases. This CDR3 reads CASSLGGSDSYEQYF. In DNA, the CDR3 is TGTGCCAGCAGTCTCGGGGGGAGCGACTCCTACGAGCAGTACTTC.

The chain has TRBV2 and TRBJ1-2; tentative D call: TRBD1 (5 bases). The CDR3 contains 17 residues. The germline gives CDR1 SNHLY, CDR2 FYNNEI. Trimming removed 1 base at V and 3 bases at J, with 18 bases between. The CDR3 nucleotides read TGTGCCAGCAGTGAAGAAGAGGACGGGTTGGGGGACTATGGCTACACCTTC. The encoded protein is CASSEEEDGLGDYGYTF.

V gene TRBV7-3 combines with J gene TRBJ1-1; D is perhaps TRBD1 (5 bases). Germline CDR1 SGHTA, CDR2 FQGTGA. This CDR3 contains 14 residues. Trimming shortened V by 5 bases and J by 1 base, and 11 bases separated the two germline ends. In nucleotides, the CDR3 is TGTGCCAGCAGCCCCAGTGGGGGGAACACTGAAGCTTTCTTT. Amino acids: CASSPSGGNTEAFF.

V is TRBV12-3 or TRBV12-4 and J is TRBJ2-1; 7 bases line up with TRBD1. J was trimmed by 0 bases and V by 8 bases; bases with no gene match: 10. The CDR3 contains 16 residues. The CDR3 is CASGRWAGGSYNEQFF. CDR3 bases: TGTGCCAGCGGAAGATGGGCAGGGGGCTCCTACAATGAGCAGTTCTTC.

The DNA of the CDR3 is TGTGCCAGCAGCCAGGAGGGAGATACGCAGTATTTT. It codes for CASSQEGDTQYF. V gene TRBV11-2 combines with J gene TRBJ2-3; D possibly corresponds to TRBD2 (6 bases). The CDR3 totals 12 residues. The germline V gene has CDR1 SGHAT and CDR2 FQNNGV. Trimming took off 5 bases at V and 5 bases at J, with 8 bases between the two ends.

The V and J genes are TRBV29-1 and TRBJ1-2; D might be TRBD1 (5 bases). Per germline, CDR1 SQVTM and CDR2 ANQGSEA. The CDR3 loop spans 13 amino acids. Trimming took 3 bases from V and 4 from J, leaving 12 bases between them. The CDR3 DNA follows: TGCAGCGTTGACAGGGACGCCCTCTATGGCTACACCTTC. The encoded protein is CSVDRDALYGYTF. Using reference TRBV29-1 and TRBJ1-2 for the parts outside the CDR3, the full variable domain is SAVISQKPSRDICQRGTSLTIQCQVDSQVTMMFWYRQQPGQSLTLIATANQGSEATYESGFVIDKFPISRPNLTFSTLTVSNMSPEDSSIYLCSVDRDALYGYTFGSGTRLTVV.

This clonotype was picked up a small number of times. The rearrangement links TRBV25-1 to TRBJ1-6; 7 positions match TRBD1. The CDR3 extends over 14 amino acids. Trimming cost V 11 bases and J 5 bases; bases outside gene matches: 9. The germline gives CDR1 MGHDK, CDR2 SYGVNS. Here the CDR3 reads CASSAGTDNSPLHF. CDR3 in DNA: TGTGCCTCTTCCGCCGGGACAGATAATTCACCCCTCCACTTT.

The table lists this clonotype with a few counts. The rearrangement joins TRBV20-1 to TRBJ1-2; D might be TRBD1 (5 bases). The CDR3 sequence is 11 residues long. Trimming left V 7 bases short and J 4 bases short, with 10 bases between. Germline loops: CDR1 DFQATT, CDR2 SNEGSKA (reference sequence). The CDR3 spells CSGGVGYGYTF. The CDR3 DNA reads TGCAGTGGAGGGGTGGGCTATGGCTACACCTTC.

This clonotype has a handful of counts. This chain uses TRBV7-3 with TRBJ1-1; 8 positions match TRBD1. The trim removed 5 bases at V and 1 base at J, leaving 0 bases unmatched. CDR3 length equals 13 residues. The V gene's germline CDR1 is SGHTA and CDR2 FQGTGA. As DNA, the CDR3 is TGTGCCAGCAGCCAGGGGGCGAACACTGAAGCTTTCTTT. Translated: CASSQGANTEAFF. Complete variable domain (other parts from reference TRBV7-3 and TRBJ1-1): GAGVSQTPSNKVTEKGKYVELRCDPISGHTALYWYRQSLGQGPEFLIYFQGTGAADDSGLPNDRFFAVRPEGSVSTLKIQRTERGDSAVYLCASSQGANTEAFFGQGTRLTVV.

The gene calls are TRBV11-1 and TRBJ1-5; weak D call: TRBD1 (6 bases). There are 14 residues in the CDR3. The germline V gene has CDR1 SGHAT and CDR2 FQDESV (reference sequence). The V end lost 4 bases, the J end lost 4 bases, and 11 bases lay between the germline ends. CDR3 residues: CASSSQGDNQPQHF. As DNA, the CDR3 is TGTGCCAGCAGCTCACAGGGCGATAATCAGCCCCAGCATTTT.